The clone carrying this T cell receptor (beta chain) was detected only a few times. Germline V gene data show CDR1 as SGHTA and CDR2 as FQGNSA. Trimming took 2 bases from V and 6 from J, leaving 10 bases between them. There are 13 residues in the CDR3. As handled by the study authors: Researchers report that nucleated cell counts were estimated from reference gene primer amplification. Repertoires were generated with immunoSEQ multiplex PCR, while TCRdb's copy carries only in-frame clones and drops some. From that table come the V and J calls and clone size; the DNA was used to work out D and trimming. The sample lists more than 65,000 clones, over 70% occurring once. This sample was included in a study of blood T cell repertoires in COVID-19. Overall study: Both acute and convalescent COVID-19 samples were obtained from the United States, Italy and Spain. T cells, B-cell-depleted T cells, or PBMCs provided the cDNA or gDNA that served as material.

Material for sequencing was peripheral blood. The sequence was obtained from a woman in her 70s with acute or convalescent COVID-19. This chain links TRBV7-2 with TRBJ1-1; tentatively, D is TRBD1 (6 bases). The CDR3 DNA follows: TGTGCCAGCAGCTTACGGGACAAGGCTGAAGCTTTCTTT. It specifies CASSLRDKAEAFF.